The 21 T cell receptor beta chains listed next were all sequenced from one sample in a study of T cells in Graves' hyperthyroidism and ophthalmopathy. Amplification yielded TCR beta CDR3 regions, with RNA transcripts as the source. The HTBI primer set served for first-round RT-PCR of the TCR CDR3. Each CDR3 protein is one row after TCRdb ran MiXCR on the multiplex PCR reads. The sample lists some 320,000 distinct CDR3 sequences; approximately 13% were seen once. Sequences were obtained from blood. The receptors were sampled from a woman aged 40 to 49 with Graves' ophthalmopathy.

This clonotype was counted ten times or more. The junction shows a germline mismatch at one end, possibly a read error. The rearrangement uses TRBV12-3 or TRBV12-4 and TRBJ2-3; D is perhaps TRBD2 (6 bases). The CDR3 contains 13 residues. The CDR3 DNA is TGTGCCAGCAGGTTAGCGGTTACAGATACGCAGTATTTT. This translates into CASRLAVTDTQYF.

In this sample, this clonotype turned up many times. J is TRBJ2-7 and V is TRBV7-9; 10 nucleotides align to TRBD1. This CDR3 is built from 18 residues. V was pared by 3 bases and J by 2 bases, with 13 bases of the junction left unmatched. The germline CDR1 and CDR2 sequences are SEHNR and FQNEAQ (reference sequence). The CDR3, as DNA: TGTGCCAGCAGCTTTACCGGGACAGGGGTTCAGCGGACCTACGAGCAGTACTTC. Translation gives CASSFTGTGVQRTYEQYF.

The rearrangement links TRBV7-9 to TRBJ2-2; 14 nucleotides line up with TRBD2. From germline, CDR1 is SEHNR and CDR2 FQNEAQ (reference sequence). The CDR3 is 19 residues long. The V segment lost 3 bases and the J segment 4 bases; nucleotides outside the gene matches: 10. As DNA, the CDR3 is TGTGCCAGCAGCTTGAATTTGGGACTAGCGGGAGCCTCCACCGGGGAGCTGTTTTTT. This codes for CASSLNLGLAGASTGELFF.

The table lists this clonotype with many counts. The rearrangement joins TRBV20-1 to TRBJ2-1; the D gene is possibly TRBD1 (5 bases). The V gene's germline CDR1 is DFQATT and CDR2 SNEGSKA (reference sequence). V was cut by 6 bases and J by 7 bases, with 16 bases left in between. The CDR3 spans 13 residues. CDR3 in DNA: TGCAGTGCGCCGGACACCCTGGGTAATGAGCAGTTCTTC. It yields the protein CSAPDTLGNEQFF.

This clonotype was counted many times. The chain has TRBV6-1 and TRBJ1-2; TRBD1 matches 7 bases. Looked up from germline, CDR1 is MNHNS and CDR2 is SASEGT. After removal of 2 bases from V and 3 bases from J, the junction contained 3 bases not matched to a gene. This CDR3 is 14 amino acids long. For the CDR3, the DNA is TGTGCCAGCAGTGAACAGGGGGTTTACTATGGCTACACCTTC. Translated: CASSEQGVYYGYTF.

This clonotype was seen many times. The CDR3 region is CASSLEGSNQPQHF. CDR3 nucleotides: TGTGCCAGCAGCTTAGAGGGCAGCAATCAGCCCCAGCATTTT. The rearrangement links TRBV7-9 to TRBJ1-5; D ambiguous. V lost 1 base to trimming and J lost 1 base, with 5 bases between them. Germline V gene data show CDR1 as SEHNR and CDR2 as FQNEAQ (reference sequence). The CDR3 sequence is 14 residues long.

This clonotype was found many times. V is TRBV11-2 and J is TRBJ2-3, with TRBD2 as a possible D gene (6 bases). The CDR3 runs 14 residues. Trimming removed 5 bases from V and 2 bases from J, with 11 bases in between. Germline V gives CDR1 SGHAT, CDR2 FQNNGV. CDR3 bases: TGTGCCAGCAGCCCTGGACTAACCACAGATACGCAGTATTTT. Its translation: CASSPGLTTDTQYF.

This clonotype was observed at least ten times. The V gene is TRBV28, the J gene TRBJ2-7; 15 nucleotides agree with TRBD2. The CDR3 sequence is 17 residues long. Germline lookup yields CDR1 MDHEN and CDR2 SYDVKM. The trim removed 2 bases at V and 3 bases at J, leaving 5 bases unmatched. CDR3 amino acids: CASSLEGLAGGGYEQYF. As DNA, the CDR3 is TGTGCCAGCAGTTTAGAGGGACTAGCGGGAGGTGGCTACGAGCAGTACTTC. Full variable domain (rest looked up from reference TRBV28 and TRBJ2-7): DVKVTQSSRYLVKRTGEKVFLECVQDMDHENMFWYRQDPGLGLRLIYFSYDVKMKEKGDIPEGYSVSREKKERFSLILESASTNQTSMYLCASSLEGLAGGGYEQYFGPGTRLTVT.

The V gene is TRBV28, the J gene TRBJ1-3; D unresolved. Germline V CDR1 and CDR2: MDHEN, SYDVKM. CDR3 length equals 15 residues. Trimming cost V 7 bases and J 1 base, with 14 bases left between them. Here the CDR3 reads CASNSPGRSGNTIYF. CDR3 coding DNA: TGTGCCAGCAACTCCCCAGGACGGTCTGGAAACACCATATATTTT.

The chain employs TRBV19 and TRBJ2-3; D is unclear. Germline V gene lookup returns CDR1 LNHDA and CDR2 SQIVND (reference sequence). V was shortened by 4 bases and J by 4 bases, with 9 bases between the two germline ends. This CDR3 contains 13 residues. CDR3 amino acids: CASSTDSPDTQYF. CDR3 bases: TGTGCCAGTAGTACAGACTCGCCAGATACGCAGTATTTT. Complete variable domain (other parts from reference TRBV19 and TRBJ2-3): DGGITQSPKYLFRKEGQNVTLSCEQNLNHDAMYWYRQDPGQGLRLIYYSQIVNDFQKGDIAEGYSVSREKKESFPLTVTSAQKNPTAFYLCASSTDSPDTQYFGPGTRLTVL.

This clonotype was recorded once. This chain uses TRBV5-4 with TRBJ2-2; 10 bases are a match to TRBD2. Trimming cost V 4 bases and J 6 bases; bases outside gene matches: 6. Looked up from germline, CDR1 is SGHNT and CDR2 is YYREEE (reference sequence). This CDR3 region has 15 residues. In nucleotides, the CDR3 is TGTGCCAGCAGCCCGCAGCGGGGGGGGGCCGGGGAGCTGTTTTTT. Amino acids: CASSPQRGGAGELFF.

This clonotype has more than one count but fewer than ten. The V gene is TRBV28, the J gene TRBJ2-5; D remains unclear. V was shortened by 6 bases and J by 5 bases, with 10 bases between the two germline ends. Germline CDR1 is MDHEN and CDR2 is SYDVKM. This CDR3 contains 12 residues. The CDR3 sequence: CASRGALETQYF. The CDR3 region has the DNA TGTGCCAGCAGGGGCGCGTTGGAGACCCAGTACTTC.

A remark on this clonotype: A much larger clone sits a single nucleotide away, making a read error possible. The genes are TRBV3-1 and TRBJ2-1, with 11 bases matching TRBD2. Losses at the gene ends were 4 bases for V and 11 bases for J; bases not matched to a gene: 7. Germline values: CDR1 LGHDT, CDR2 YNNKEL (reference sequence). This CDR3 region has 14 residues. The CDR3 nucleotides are TGTGCCAGCAGCCGAGATGCTAGCGGGAGGCAGCAGTTCTTC. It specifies CASSRDASGRQQFF.

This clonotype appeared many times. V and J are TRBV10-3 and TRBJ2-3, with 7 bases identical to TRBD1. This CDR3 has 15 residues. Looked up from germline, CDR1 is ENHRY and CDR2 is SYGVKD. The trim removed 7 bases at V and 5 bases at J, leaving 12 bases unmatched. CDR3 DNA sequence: TGTGCCATCATGCAGGGGGAGACTTTGGTAGATACGCAGTATTTT. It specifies CAIMQGETLVDTQYF.

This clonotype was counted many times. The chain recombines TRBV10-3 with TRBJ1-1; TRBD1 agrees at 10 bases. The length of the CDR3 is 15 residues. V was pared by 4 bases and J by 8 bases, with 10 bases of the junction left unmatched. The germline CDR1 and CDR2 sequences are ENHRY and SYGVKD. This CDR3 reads CAISGRVGTGAEAFF. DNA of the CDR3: TGTGCCATCAGTGGGAGAGTTGGGACAGGGGCAGAAGCTTTCTTT.

The CDR3 DNA follows: TGTGCCAGCAGTGAACGGACTAGCAGTAGCTATGAGCAGTTCTTC. Amino acids: CASSERTSSSYEQFF. The chain joins TRBV2 to TRBJ2-1, with 8 nucleotides matching TRBD2. V was pared by 2 bases and J by 8 bases, with 8 bases of the junction left unmatched. The V gene's germline CDR1 is SNHLY and CDR2 FYNNEI. The CDR3 spans 15 residues.

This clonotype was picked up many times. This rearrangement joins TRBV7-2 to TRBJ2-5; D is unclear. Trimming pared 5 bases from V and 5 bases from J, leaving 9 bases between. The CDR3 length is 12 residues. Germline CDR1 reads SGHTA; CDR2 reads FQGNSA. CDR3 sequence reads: CASSAGLETQYF. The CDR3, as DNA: TGTGCCAGCAGCGCTGGGCTTGAGACCCAGTACTTC.

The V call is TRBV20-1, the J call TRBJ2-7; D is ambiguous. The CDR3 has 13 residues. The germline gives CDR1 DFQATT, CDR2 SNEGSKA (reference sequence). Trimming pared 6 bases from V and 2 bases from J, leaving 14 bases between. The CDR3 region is CSALPDMTYEQYF. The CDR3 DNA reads TGCAGTGCCCTACCGGATATGACCTACGAGCAGTACTTC.

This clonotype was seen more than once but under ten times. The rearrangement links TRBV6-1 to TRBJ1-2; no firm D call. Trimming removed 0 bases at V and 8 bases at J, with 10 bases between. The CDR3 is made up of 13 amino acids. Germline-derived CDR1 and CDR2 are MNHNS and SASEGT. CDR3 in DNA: TGTGCCAGCAGTGAAGCAGGGTGGCGCGGCTACACCTTC. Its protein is CASSEAGWRGYTF.

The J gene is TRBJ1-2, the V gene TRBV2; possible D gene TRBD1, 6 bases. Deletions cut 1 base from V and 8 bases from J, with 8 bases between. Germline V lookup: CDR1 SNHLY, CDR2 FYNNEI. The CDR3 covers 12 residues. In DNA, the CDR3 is TGTGCCAGCAGTGAAGAGGGGGGAGGCTACACCTTC. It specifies CASSEEGGGYTF.

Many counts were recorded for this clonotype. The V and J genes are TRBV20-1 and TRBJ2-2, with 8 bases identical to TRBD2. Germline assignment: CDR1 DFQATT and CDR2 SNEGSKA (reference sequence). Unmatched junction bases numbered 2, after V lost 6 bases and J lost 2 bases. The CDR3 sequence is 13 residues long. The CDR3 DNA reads TGCAGTGCCGCGGGGGGCAACACCGGGGAGCTGTTTTTT. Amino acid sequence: CSAAGGNTGELFF.